The 13 T cell receptor beta chains reported below all come from one sample, sequenced in a study of blood T cells in healthy people across ages. A J-beta primer mix and a sample-barcoded 5' primer were used in a second PCR of about 7 to 12 cycles. Each CDR3 protein gets one entry after TCRdb re-called the 5' RACE reads with MiXCR. Of under 2,000,000 distinct CDR3 sequences listed, approximately 50% are singletons. The sample consisted of blood. Receptor source: a woman in her thirties or forties in good health.

As concerns this clonotype: Its ends do not fully match the called genes, so a read error is possible. The chain links TRBV7-2 to TRBJ2-6, with D perhaps given as TRBD1 or TRBD2 (5 bases each). The CDR3 length is 15 residues. Germline CDR1 reads SGHTA; CDR2 reads FQGNSA. CDR3 sequence reads: CASSLASAGANVLAF. The CDR3, as DNA: TGTGCCAGCAGCTTAGCTAGCGCTGGGGCCAACGTCCTGGCTTTC.

This clonotype appeared a few times. The chain employs TRBV10-3 and TRBJ2-7; unclear D gene. Trimming shortened V by 10 bases and J by 0 bases, and 16 bases separated the two germline ends. Per the germline V gene, CDR1 is ENHRY and CDR2 is SYGVKD. CDR3 size: 14 residues. This chain's CDR3 is CATADGSSSYEQYF. The CDR3 DNA is TGTGCCACCGCGGACGGTTCCAGCTCCTACGAGCAGTACTTC.

J is TRBJ2-3 and V is TRBV3-1; 7 bases line up with TRBD1. The CDR3 length is 17 residues. Germline V gene data show CDR1 as LGHDT and CDR2 as YNNKEL (reference sequence). Unmatched junction bases numbered 10, after V lost 0 bases and J lost 4 bases. This CDR3 is CASSQDPTGFNPDTQYF. The CDR3 nucleotides read TGTGCCAGCAGCCAAGATCCGACAGGGTTTAACCCAGATACGCAGTATTTT.

The chain recombines TRBV6-1 with TRBJ2-5, with 8 nucleotides matching TRBD1. The J segment lost 1 base and the V segment lost 1 base, leaving 8 bases of the junction unmatched. The CDR3 spans 17 residues. Germline V gives CDR1 MNHNS, CDR2 SASEGT. The CDR3 nucleotides read TGTGCCAGCAGTGAAGGCCCCGGGACAGGAGTCCAAGAGACCCAGTACTTC. Encoded protein: CASSEGPGTGVQETQYF.

This clonotype has a single count. V is TRBV27 and J is TRBJ2-1, with 10 positions matching TRBD2. From germline, CDR1 is MNHEY and CDR2 SMNVEV (reference sequence). Unmatched junction bases numbered 7, after V lost 1 base and J lost 7 bases. The length of the CDR3 is 16 residues. The CDR3 sequence is CASSLLPSGGGNEQFF. CDR3 DNA: TGTGCCAGCAGTTTATTGCCTAGCGGGGGCGGGAATGAGCAGTTCTTC.

The chain has TRBV9 and TRBJ2-7; TRBD1 might be the D (5 bases). The closer fit of TRBJ2-5 to the DNA end suggests the J call may be wrong. The CDR3 runs to 15 residues. The germline gives CDR1 SGDLS, CDR2 YYNGEE. CDR3: CASSVGSPGWETQYF. The CDR3 DNA reads as TGTGCCAGCAGCGTAGGTTCACCAGGGTGGGAGACCCAGTACTTC.

The rearrangement joins TRBV20-1 to TRBJ2-1, with D possibly called TRBD1 or TRBD2 (5 bases each). CDR1 is DFQATT and CDR2 is SNEGSKA in the germline V gene (reference sequence). This CDR3 region has 15 residues. V was trimmed by 4 bases and J by 0 bases, leaving 13 bases between them. The CDR3 DNA is TGCAGTGCTACCCGGGACGCTAGCTCCTACAATGAGCAGTTCTTC. Protein product: CSATRDASSYNEQFF.

In this sample, this clonotype turned up a few times. The gene calls are TRBV7-9 and TRBJ2-5; 9 bases align to TRBD2. The CDR3 spans 15 residues. V was clipped by 5 bases and J by 3 bases; unmatched bases: 7. The germline V gene has CDR1 SEHNR and CDR2 FQNEAQ (reference sequence). The CDR3 loop is CASSQGTSWEETQYF. CDR3 coding DNA: TGTGCCAGCAGCCAAGGGACTAGCTGGGAAGAGACCCAGTACTTC.

This chain links TRBV20-1 with TRBJ2-7; 9 bases agree with TRBD2. Germline assignment: CDR1 DFQATT and CDR2 SNEGSKA (reference sequence). The CDR3 is 14 residues long. The V segment lost 4 bases and the J segment 4 bases; nucleotides outside the gene matches: 8. Written as DNA, the CDR3 is TGCAGTGCTAAAAGCGGGGGGCGCTGGTACGAGCAGTACTTC. As protein: CSAKSGGRWYEQYF.

The genes are TRBV9 and TRBJ2-1; 12 nucleotides agree with TRBD1. With the DNA end fitting TRBJ2-7 better, the J assignment may be wrong. The germline CDR1 and CDR2 sequences are SGDLS and YYNGEE. CDR3 size: 16 residues. The CDR3 loop is CASSVAGTGGYNEQYF. CDR3 in DNA: TGTGCCAGCAGCGTAGCGGGGACAGGGGGCTACAATGAGCAGTACTTC.

The rearrangement links TRBV6-2 or TRBV6-3 to TRBJ2-7; no reliable D call. Trimming cost V 7 bases and J 2 bases, with 9 bases left between them. There are 12 residues in the CDR3. Germline V gene data show CDR1 as MNHEY and CDR2 as SVGEGT. The CDR3 here is CASTNWAYEQYF. In nucleotides, the CDR3 is TGTGCCAGCACCAATTGGGCCTACGAGCAGTACTTC.

This CDR3 reads CASSPRTSGGPNQETQYF. In DNA form, the CDR3 reads TGCGCCAGCAGCCCCAGGACTAGCGGGGGCCCCAATCAGGAGACCCAGTACTTC. The rearrangement links TRBV5-1 to TRBJ2-7, with TRBD2 matching 13 bases. Near its end, the DNA agrees better with TRBJ2-5, so the J call may be wrong. Germline CDR1 SGHRS, CDR2 YFSETQ. The CDR3 runs to 18 residues.

This clonotype was counted only a few times. V gene TRBV15 combines with J gene TRBJ2-1; D is unclear. Germline CDR1 is LNHNV and CDR2 is YYDKDF (reference sequence). The CDR3 is 12 amino acids. Trimming cost V 1 base and J 11 bases, with 9 bases left between them. DNA for the CDR3: TGTGCCACCAGCAGAGCCGGGCCCCAGCAGTTCTTC. It specifies CATSRAGPQQFF.